This TCR beta chain emerged from a study of blood T cell repertoires in COVID-19. Germline V CDR1 and CDR2: SGHVS, FQNEAQ. The CDR3 has 15 amino acids. V gave up 1 base and J gave up 4 bases; unmatched junction bases: 4. Clones were sequenced by immunoSEQ multiplex PCR, and TCRdb holds only the in-frame ones, with some missing. The table records a few hundred thousand clones, about 90% of them present only once. The receptor comes from a young man with COVID-19, enrolled during active disease. The chain employs TRBV7-8 and TRBJ2-1; TRBD1 aligns across 7 bases. The specimen sequenced was peripheral blood. CDR3 amino acids: CASSLETTGYNEQFF. For the CDR3, the DNA is TGTGCCAGCAGCTTAGAGACGACAGGGTACAATGAGCAGTTCTTC.